The rows below give T cell receptor beta chains drawn from one sample of a study of cytomegalovirus exposure and HLA in healthy donors. The repertoire was sequenced with immunoSEQ multiplex PCR; TCRdb's copy has only in-frame clones and lacks some. The data contain around 180,000 clones, about four fifths of them singletons. The specimen was PBMCs. These receptors all stem from a woman aged 40 to 50 in good health and CMV-seronegative. Both conserved end residues are part of each CDR3. The D gene is left open where the match is weak. Expanded clones get a size class; other rows say once, few or many, or leave the size out.

TRBV4-3	-	TRBJ2-3	TRBD2	TGCGCCAGCAGCCAAGACGCCAAACTAGCGGGAGGTAGAGATACGCAGTATTTT	CASSQDAKLAGGRDTQYF
TRBV11-3	-	TRBJ1-2	TRBD1	TGTGCCAGCAGCTTCGGGACAGGATTAGAGGGCTACACCTTC	CASSFGTGLEGYTF
TRBV7-9	few	TRBJ2-7	TRBD2	TGTGCCAGCAGCTCAGGGACTAGCGGCTACGAGCAGTACTTC	CASSSGTSGYEQYF
TRBV20-1	-	TRBJ1-1	-	TGCAGTGCTTCGGACAGCCCTGAAGCTTTCTTT	CSASDSPEAFF
TRBV30	-	TRBJ1-1	TRBD1	TGTGCCTGGAGTGTAGGGACAGGGGGGAACACTGAAGCTTTCTTT	CAWSVGTGGNTEAFF
TRBV5-1	-	TRBJ1-3	-	TGCGCCAGCAGCACAGGTATAACAGGAAACACCATATATTTT	CASSTGITGNTIYF
TRBV6-4	few	TRBJ1-1	TRBD1	TGTGCCAGCAGCCAAGGGGGCCGGGACACTGAAGCTTTCTTT	CASSQGGRDTEAFF
TRBV5-1	-	TRBJ2-1	TRBD2	TGCGCCAGCAGCTCCCCGTTAGCGGGAGGCCACTACAATGAGCAGTTCTTC	CASSSPLAGGHYNEQFF
TRBV9	-	TRBJ2-7	TRBD2	TGTGCCAGCAGCCCGACTAGCCGAACGAGCTCCTACGAGCAGTACTTC	CASSPTSRTSSYEQYF
TRBV9	-	TRBJ2-7	-	TGTGCCAGCAGCCCCCGCAGGATGTCCTACGAGCAGTACTTC	CASSPRRMSYEQYF
TRBV6-1	-	TRBJ2-7	-	TGTGCCAGCCCCCCTCAGGGCTCCTACGAGCAGTACTTC	CASPPQGSYEQYF
TRBV19	-	TRBJ2-3	-	TGTGCCAGTAGTCGCCCCGGGTTTGGCACAGATACGCAGTATTTT	CASSRPGFGTDTQYF
TRBV10-3	-	TRBJ1-5	-	TGTGCCACCGGGGGGTATAGCAATCAGCCCCAGCATTTT	CATGGYSNQPQHF
TRBV7-2	-	TRBJ2-3	-	TGTGCCAGCAGCTCGGGGAACCCCACAGATACGCAGTATTTT	CASSSGNPTDTQYF
TRBV19	-	TRBJ1-1	TRBD1	TGTGCCAGTAGCGTAGGCGGACAGGGAGATGAAGCTTTCTTT	CASSVGGQGDEAFF
TRBV5-4	few	TRBJ2-7	TRBD1	TGTGCCAGCAGGGACCGGGACAGGGGCCACTACGAGCAGTACTTC	CASRDRDRGHYEQYF
TRBV4-3	-	TRBJ2-7	-	TGCGCCAGCAGCCAAGTGTCTACTTACTACGAGCAGTACTTC	CASSQVSTYYEQYF
TRBV30	-	TRBJ2-1	TRBD2	TGTGCCTGGAGTGAAGGGACTAGCCGCTGGGATGAGCAGTTCTTC	CAWSEGTSRWDEQFF
TRBV2	-	TRBJ2-2	TRBD1	TGTGCCAGCCGGACAGGGGTCGGGGAGCTGTTTTTT	CASRTGVGELFF
TRBV5-1	-	TRBJ2-3	TRBD2	TGCGCCAGCAGCTTGGCGGGGACTAGCGGGAGTACAGATACGCAGTATTTT	CASSLAGTSGSTDTQYF
TRBV2	-	TRBJ2-7	-	TGTGCCAGCAGTGTTAGACAGCTCTCCTACGAGCAGTACTTC	CASSVRQLSYEQYF
TRBV7-2	-	TRBJ2-3	TRBD2	TGTGCCAGCAGCTTACGGCTAGCGGGAGTAGAAGATACGCAGTATTTT	CASSLRLAGVEDTQYF
TRBV11-3	-	TRBJ1-1	-	TGTGCCAGCAGCTTAGTACGAGGGACTGAAGCTTTCTTT	CASSLVRGTEAFF
TRBV5-4	few	TRBJ2-2	TRBD2	TGTGCCAGCAGCCTTGGACTAGCGGGAGTGTACGGGGAGCTGTTTTTT	CASSLGLAGVYGELFF
TRBV7-2	-	TRBJ2-4	-	TGTGCCAGCAGCTTGCGGGACCCCTCCAAAAACATTCAGTACTTC	CASSLRDPSKNIQYF
TRBV5-4	-	TRBJ2-1	TRBD2	TGTGCCAGCAGCTTGCCTAGCGGGGGCCCCTACAATGAGCAGTTCTTC	CASSLPSGGPYNEQFF
TRBV9	-	TRBJ2-3	-	TGTGCCAGCAGCGAGGGGGGACTACACACAGATACGCAGTATTTT	CASSEGGLHTDTQYF
TRBV19	-	TRBJ2-3	-	TGTGCCAGTAGTATAGATGCCCCGGGCAGGGGCACAGATACGCAGTATTTT	CASSIDAPGRGTDTQYF
TRBV5-4	few	TRBJ1-5	TRBD1	TGTGCCAGCAGCCCGGGGACAGGGGATCAGCCCCAGCATTTT	CASSPGTGDQPQHF
TRBV4-1	once	TRBJ1-5	-	TGCGCCAGCAGCCAGATGCCTCAGGTGAATCAGCCCCAGCATTTT	CASSQMPQVNQPQHF
TRBV5-1	-	TRBJ2-5	-	TGCGCCAGCACCGGTATGGCGTCTCCGACAGGGAGGGAGACCCAGTACTTC	CASTGMASPTGRETQYF
TRBV5-5	-	TRBJ1-5	-	TGTGCCAGCAGCTTACAGGTTGATCAGCCCCAGCATTTT	CASSLQVDQPQHF
TRBV5-1	-	TRBJ2-3	TRBD2	TGCGCCAGCAGAGCCACTAGCGGGAGCACAGATACGCAGTATTTT	CASRATSGSTDTQYF
TRBV2	-	TRBJ1-5	-	TGTGCCAGCAAACCAGGGGTAAATCAGCCCCAGCATTTT	CASKPGVNQPQHF
TRBV7-9	-	TRBJ2-3	-	TGTGCCAGCAGCGGAACTAGCCGGGGCACAGATACGCAGTATTTT	CASSGTSRGTDTQYF
TRBV11-2	-	TRBJ2-1	-	TGTGCCAGCAGCTTAGGGGAGTGGGTCGCGGAGTTCTTC	CASSLGEWVAEFF
TRBV9	few	TRBJ2-3	-	TGTGCCAGCAACCTCGTCGGGGGTCCCATCACAGATACGCAGTATTTT	CASNLVGGPITDTQYF
TRBV5-6	once	TRBJ2-1	TRBD1	TGTGCCAGCAGCAGCAGGGGGCGCGGGGCCTACAATGAGCAGTTCTTC	CASSSRGRGAYNEQFF
TRBV6-5	-	TRBJ1-1	-	TGTGCCAGCAGTTACTCTCAGGGAAACACTGAAGCTTTCTTT	CASSYSQGNTEAFF
TRBV18	-	TRBJ2-7	TRBD2	TGTGCCAGCTCACCAGGGGCTAGCGGGTCTCACGAGCAGTACTTC	CASSPGASGSHEQYF
TRBV7-8	-	TRBJ2-1	TRBD2	TGTGCCAGCAGCTTGGGACTAGCGGAATACAATGAGCAGTTCTTC	CASSLGLAEYNEQFF
TRBV6-1	-	TRBJ2-7	TRBD1	TGTGCCAGCAGTCTCGTCCCGGGACAGAACTACGAGCAGTACTTC	CASSLVPGQNYEQYF
TRBV7-2	few	TRBJ1-1	-	TGTGCCAGCAGCCAAAGGAGGGAGAACACTGAAGCTTTCTTT	CASSQRRENTEAFF
TRBV7-9	-	TRBJ2-3	-	TGTGCCAGCAGCCCCCACACAGATACGCAGTATTTT	CASSPHTDTQYF
TRBV6-1	-	TRBJ2-1	TRBD2	TGTGCCAGCAGCTTTAGCGGGAGCTCCTACAATGAGCAGTTCTTC	CASSFSGSSYNEQFF
TRBV6-1	-	TRBJ2-7	TRBD1	TGTGCCAGCAGTGCTGACAGGGGCTACGAGCAGTACTTC	CASSADRGYEQYF
TRBV9	-	TRBJ1-2	-	TGTGCCAGCAGTTGGGGAGAATATGGCTACACCTTC	CASSWGEYGYTF
TRBV11-3	once	TRBJ1-1	TRBD1	TGTGCCAGCAGCACTCCCGACAGGGGCACTGAAGCTTTCTTT	CASSTPDRGTEAFF
TRBV29-1	few	TRBJ1-1	-	TGCAGCGCTCTCGAGAGAGGCCATGGGACTGAAGCTTTCTTT	CSALERGHGTEAFF
TRBV7-2	-	TRBJ2-1	TRBD1	TGTGCCAGCAGCTTAAGCACAGGGGGGAACAATGAGCAGTTCTTC	CASSLSTGGNNEQFF
TRBV7-9	-	TRBJ2-4	-	TGTGCCAGCAGCCCACTACTAGCCAAAAACATTCAGTACTTC	CASSPLLAKNIQYF
TRBV5-1	once	TRBJ1-1	TRBD1	TGCGCCAGCAGCCAATCGACAGGGGCCAGCTATGAAGCTTTCTTT	CASSQSTGASYEAFF
TRBV19	few	TRBJ2-3	-	TGTGCCAGTAAGATCAGGGGTGCGAATACGCAGTATTTT	CASKIRGANTQYF
TRBV2	-	TRBJ1-5	-	TGTGCCAGCTCGGACAGCCCAACCCCGGGCCAGCATTTT	CASSDSPTPGQHF